This T cell receptor beta chain was profiled in a study of metastatic and nonmetastatic thyroid tumors. Turning to the study itself: Both malignant and benign thyroid patients supplied peripheral blood and tumor or nodule tissue samples, across which the repertoires of these patients were then compared. General study findings and limits: Within blood and tumor, benign nodules reportedly had significantly lower TCR beta diversity than malignant thyroid tumors did.

This clone was observed at least ten times. What it binds is unknown. In the original processing: The authors used CDR3 differences across clinicopathological groups to build a distant-metastasis classifier for papillary thyroid cancer. TCRdb recomputed clones from the PCR reads via MiXCR. These V and J calls are TCRdb output, not the study's own analysis. The sample shows tens of thousands of clones, about 13% of them seen only once. CDR1 is ENHRY and CDR2 is SYGVKD in the germline V gene. The CDR3 is 19 amino acids. Trimming took off 5 bases at V and 7 bases at J, with 29 bases between the two ends. Patients had received no treatment of any kind before thyroid surgery.

The sample consisted of blood. This clonotype was obtained from a female donor with papillary thyroid cancer or a benign thyroid nodule (not recorded which). Some clones in this sample may be carry-over from other donors' samples. V and J are TRBV10-3 and TRBJ1-4; unclear D gene. The CDR3 coding sequence is TGTGCCATCAGTTCATCGGGCTCTACTAAATCGGGAGATTTTGAAAAACTGTTTTTT. Its protein product is CAISSSGSTKSGDFEKLFF.